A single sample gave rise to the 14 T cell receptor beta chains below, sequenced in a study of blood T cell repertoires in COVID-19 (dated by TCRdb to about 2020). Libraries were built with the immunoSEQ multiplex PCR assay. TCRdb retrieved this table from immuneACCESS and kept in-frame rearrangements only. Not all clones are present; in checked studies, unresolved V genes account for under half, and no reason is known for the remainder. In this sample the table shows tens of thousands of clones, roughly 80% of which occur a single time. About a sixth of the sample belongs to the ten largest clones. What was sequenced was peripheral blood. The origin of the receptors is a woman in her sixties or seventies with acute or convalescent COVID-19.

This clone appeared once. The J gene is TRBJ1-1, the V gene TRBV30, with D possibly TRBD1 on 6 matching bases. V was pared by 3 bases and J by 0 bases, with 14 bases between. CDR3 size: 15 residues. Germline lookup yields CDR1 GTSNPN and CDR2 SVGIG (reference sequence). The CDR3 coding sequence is TGTGCCTGGAGCCGTATCGGACAGTTGAACACTGAAGCTTTCTTT. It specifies CAWSRIGQLNTEAFF.

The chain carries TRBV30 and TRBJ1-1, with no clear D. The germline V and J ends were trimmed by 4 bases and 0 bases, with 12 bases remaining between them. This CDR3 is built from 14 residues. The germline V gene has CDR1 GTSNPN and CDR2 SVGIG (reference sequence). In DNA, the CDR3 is TGTGCCTGGATTTTACTAACTCTGAACACTGAAGCTTTCTTT. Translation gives CAWILLTLNTEAFF.

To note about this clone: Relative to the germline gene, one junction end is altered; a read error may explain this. The CDR3 nucleotides read TGTGCCAGCAGCCCGGGCAGGGGGCTAGCCTTT. As protein: CASSPGRGLAF. The chain carries TRBV3-1 (or the pseudogene TRBV3-2) and TRBJ2-3, with TRBD1 identical over 8 bases. The germline CDR1 and CDR2 sequences are LGHDT and YNNKEL (reference sequence). This CDR3 is built from 11 residues.

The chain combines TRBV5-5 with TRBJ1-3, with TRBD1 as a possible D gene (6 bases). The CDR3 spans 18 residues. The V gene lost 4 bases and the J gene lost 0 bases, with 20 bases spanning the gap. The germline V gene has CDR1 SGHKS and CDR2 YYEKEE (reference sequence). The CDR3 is CASSTRLRQESSGNTIYF. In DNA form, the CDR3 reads TGTGCCAGCAGCACCCGCCTAAGACAGGAAAGCTCTGGAAACACCATATATTTT.

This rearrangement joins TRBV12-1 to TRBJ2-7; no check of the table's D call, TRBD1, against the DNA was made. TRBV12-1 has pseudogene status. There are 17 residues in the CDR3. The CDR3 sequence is CASSFGRWTGHSYEQYV. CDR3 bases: TGTGCCAGCAGCTTTGGACGGTGGACAGGGCACTCCTACGAGCAGTACGTC.

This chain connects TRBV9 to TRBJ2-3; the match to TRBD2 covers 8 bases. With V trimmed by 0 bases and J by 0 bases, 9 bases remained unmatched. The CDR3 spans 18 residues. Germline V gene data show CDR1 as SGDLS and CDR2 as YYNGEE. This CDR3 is CASSVAGGDYLSTDTQYF. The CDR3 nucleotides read TGTGCCAGCAGCGTAGCCGGGGGGGACTACCTTAGCACAGATACGCAGTATTTT.

The CDR3 spells CASSTGLAGPYNEQFF. The DNA for the CDR3 is TGTGCCAGTAGTACGGGACTAGCGGGTCCGTACAATGAGCAGTTCTTC. The chain has TRBV19 and TRBJ2-1; 12 positions agree with TRBD2. Germline CDR1 LNHDA, CDR2 SQIVND (reference sequence). J gave up 4 bases and V 4 bases, and 5 bases lay outside the gene matches. The CDR3 length is 16 residues.

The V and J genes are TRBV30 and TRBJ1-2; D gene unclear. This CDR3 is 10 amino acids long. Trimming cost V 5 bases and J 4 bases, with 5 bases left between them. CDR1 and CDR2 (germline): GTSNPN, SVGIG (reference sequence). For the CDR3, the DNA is TGTGCCTGGGGCACCTATGGCTACACCTTC. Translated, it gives CAWGTYGYTF.

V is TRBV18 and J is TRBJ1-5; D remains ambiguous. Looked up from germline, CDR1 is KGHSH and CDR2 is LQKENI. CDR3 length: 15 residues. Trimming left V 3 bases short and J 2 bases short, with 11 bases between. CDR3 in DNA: TGTGCCAGCTCACCGGGAGCATGGGGCAATCAGCCCCAGCATTTT. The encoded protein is CASSPGAWGNQPQHF.

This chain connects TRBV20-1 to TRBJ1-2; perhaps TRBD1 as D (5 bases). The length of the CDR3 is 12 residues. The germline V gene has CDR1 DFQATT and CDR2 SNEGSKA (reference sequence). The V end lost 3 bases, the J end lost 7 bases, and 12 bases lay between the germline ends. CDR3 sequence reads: CSASLGEGGYTF. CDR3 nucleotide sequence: TGCAGTGCTAGTCTAGGGGAGGGTGGCTACACCTTC.

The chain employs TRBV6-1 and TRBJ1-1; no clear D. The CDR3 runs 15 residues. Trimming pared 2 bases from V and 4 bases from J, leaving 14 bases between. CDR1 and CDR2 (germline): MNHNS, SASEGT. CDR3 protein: CASSESTPLLTEAFF. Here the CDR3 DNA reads TGTGCCAGCAGTGAATCGACTCCGCTCCTCACTGAAGCTTTCTTT.

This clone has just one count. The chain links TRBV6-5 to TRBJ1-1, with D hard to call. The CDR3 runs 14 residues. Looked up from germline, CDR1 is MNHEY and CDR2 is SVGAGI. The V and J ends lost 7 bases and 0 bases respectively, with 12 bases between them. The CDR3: CASISRVMNTEAFF. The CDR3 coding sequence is TGTGCCAGCATCTCCCGGGTTATGAACACTGAAGCTTTCTTT.

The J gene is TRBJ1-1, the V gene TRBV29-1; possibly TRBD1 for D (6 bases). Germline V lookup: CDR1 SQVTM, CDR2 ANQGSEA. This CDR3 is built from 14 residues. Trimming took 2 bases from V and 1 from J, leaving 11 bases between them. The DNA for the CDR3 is TGCAGCGTTGAACAAGGGGGAAGGAACACTGAAGCTTTCTTT. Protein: CSVEQGGRNTEAFF. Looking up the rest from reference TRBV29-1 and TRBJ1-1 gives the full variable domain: SAVISQKPSRDICQRGTSLTIQCQVDSQVTMMFWYRQQPGQSLTLIATANQGSEATYESGFVIDKFPISRPNLTFSTLTVSNMSPEDSSIYLCSVEQGGRNTEAFFGQGTRLTVV.

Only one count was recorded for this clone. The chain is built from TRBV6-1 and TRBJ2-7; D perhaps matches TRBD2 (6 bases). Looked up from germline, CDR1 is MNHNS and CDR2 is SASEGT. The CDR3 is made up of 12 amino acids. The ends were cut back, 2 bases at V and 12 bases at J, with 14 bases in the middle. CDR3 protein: CASSERIGRLYV. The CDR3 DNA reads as TGTGCCAGCAGTGAAAGGATAGGGAGGTTGTACGTC.